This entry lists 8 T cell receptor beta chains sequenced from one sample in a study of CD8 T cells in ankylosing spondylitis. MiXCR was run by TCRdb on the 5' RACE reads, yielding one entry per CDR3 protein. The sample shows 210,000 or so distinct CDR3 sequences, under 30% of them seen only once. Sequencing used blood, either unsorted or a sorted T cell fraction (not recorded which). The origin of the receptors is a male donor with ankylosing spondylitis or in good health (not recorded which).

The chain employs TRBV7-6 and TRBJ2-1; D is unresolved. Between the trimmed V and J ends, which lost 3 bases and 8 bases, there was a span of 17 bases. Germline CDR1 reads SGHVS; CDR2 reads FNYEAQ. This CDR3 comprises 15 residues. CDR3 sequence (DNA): TGTGCCAGCAGCTTCCAGACGGACCCCATATATGAGCAGTTCTTC. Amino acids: CASSFQTDPIYEQFF.

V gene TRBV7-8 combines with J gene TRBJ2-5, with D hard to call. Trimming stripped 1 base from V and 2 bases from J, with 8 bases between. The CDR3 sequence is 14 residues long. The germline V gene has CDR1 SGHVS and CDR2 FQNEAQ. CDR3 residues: CASSLGSLQETQYF. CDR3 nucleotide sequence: TGTGCCAGCAGCTTAGGGAGCCTACAAGAGACCCAGTACTTC.

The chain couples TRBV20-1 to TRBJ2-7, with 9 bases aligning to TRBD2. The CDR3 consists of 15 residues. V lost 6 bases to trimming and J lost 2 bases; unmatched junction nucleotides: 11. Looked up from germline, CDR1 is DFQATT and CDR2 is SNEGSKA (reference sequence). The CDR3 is CSAPPAEREAYEQYF. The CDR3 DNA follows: TGCAGTGCCCCCCCGGCGGAGCGGGAGGCCTACGAGCAGTACTTC.

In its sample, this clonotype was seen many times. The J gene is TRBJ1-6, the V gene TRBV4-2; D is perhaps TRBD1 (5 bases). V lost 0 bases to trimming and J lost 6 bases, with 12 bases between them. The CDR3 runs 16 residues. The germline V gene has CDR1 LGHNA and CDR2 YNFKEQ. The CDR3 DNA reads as TGTGCCAGCAGCCAAGATCTCGGACAAATTAATTCACCCCTCCACTTT. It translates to CASSQDLGQINSPLHF.

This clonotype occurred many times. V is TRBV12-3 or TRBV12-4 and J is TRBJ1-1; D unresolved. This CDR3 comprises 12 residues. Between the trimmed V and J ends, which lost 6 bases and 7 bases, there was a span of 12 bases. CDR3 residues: CASSTFGVEAFF. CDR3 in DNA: TGTGCCAGCAGCACCTTCGGGGTTGAAGCTTTCTTT.

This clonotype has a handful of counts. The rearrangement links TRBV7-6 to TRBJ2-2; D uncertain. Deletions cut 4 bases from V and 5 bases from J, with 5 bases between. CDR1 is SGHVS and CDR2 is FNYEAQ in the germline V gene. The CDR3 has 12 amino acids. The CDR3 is CASSSYTGELFF. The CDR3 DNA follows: TGTGCCAGCAGCTCTTATACCGGGGAGCTGTTTTTT. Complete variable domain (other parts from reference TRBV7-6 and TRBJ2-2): GAGVSQSPRYKVTKRGQDVALRCDPISGHVSLYWYRQALGQGPEFLTYFNYEAQQDKSGLPNDRFSAERPEGSISTLTIQRTEQRDSAMYRCASSSYTGELFFGEGSRLTVL.

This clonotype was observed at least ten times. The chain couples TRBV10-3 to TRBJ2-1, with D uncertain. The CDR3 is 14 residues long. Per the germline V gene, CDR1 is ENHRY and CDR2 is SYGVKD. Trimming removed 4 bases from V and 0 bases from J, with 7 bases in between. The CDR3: CAISVWGSYNEQFF. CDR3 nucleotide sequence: TGTGCCATCAGTGTCTGGGGCTCCTACAATGAGCAGTTCTTC.

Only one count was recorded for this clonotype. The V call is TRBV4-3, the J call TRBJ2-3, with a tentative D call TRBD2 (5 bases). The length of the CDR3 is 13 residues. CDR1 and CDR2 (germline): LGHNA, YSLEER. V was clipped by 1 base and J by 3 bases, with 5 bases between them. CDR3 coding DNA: TGCGCCAGCAGCCAAGCGGGAACAGATACGCAGTATTTT. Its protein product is CASSQAGTDTQYF.